This passage covers 3 T cell receptor beta chains from one sample sequenced in a study of blood T cells in healthy people across ages. Using a J-beta primer mix together with a sample-barcoded 5' primer, a second PCR was run for roughly 6 to 12 cycles. TCRdb reanalysed the 5' RACE reads using MiXCR and keeps one entry per CDR3 protein. Among approximately 780,000 distinct CDR3 sequences listed, roughly 25% were seen once. These data also featured in a second study, about T cells of mothers and their children.

The sequenced sample was blood. The receptors derive from a boy aged 5-17 years in good health.

The V and J genes are TRBV10-3 and TRBJ2-5, with 7 positions matching TRBD2. Germline CDR1 is ENHRY and CDR2 is SYGVKD. This CDR3 comprises 14 residues. Losses at the gene ends were 6 bases for V and 5 bases for J; bases not matched to a gene: 9. CDR3 bases: TGTGCCATCAGCGTTCGCGGTAGCGGGGAGACCCAGTACTTC. As protein: CAISVRGSGETQYF.

The CDR3 loop is CASSPTGSTNYGYTF. CDR3 nucleotides: TGTGCCAGCAGTCCTACCGGGAGCACTAACTATGGCTACACCTTC. The rearrangement joins TRBV5-6 to TRBJ1-2; D not resolved. The length of the CDR3 is 15 residues. Germline CDR1 SGHDT, CDR2 YYEEEE. V was shortened by 5 bases and J by 0 bases, with 14 bases between the two germline ends.

This sequence joins TRBV10-3 and TRBJ1-6; 10 bases are shared with TRBD1. The CDR3 runs to 16 residues. V was clipped by 3 bases and J by 9 bases; unmatched bases: 8. Germline lookup yields CDR1 ENHRY and CDR2 SYGVKD. CDR3 amino acids: CAISDQADRGGSPLHF. CDR3 sequence (DNA): TGTGCCATCAGTGACCAAGCGGACAGGGGGGGTTCACCCCTCCACTTT.